These T cell receptor beta chains were read from a single sample in a study of tissue T cells after allogeneic stem cell transplantation. The repertoire was sequenced with immunoSEQ multiplex PCR; TCRdb's copy has only in-frame clones and lacks some. Of roughly 9,000 clones in the sample, just over 65% were seen once. The sequencing here drew on tissue from the stomach, taken at autopsy. These receptors originate from a male donor older than 55 with lung cancer. Both conserved end residues are part of each CDR3. A D gene is named only where the DNA matches it firmly. Where a row states a size, it is once, few, many or the class of an expanded clone; other rows omit it.

J | size | V | D | DNA | CDR3
TRBJ2-7 | . | TRBV7-9 | . | TGTGCCAGCAGCCTAGGGCAGGGGATCTCCTACGAGCAGTACTTC | CASSLGQGISYEQYF
TRBJ1-1 | . | TRBV5-1 | TRBD1 | TGCGCCAGCAGCTCCGGGACGGGACAGATGAACACTGAAGCTTTCTTT | CASSSGTGQMNTEAFF
TRBJ2-5 | few | TRBV11-2 | TRBD1 | TGTGCCAGCAGCTCCGGGGGACAGGGGGCAAAAGAGACCCAGTACTTC | CASSSGGQGAKETQYF
TRBJ2-1 | medium-sized | TRBV6-6 | . | TGTGCCAGCACCCCGGGGCCCGCTGAGAACAATGAGCAGTTCTTC | CASTPGPAENNEQFF
TRBJ2-7 | . | TRBV6-5 | TRBD1 | TGTGCCAGCAGTCTCCGAACAGGGGCCTACGAGCAGTACTTC | CASSLRTGAYEQYF
TRBJ1-1 | . | TRBV5-1 | . | TGCGCCAGCAGCTCCCGCCCCTCATGGGAGACTGAAGCTTTCTTT | CASSSRPSWETEAFF
TRBJ2-3 | . | TRBV6-2/TRBV6-3 | . | TGTGCCAGCAGTCGCTATCGGGCAGATACGCAGTATTTT | CASSRYRADTQYF
TRBJ1-6 | . | TRBV19 | TRBD1 | TGTGCCAGTAGTATCGACAGGGGAAATTCACCCCTCCACTTT | CASSIDRGNSPLHF
TRBJ2-1 | . | TRBV3-1/TRBV3-2 | . | TGTGCCAGCAGCCCCCTAGGGCGGGTTGACAATGAGCAGTTCTTC | CASSPLGRVDNEQFF
TRBJ2-1 | few | TRBV10-1 | . | TGCGCCAGCAGTAGACAGGAGTACAATGAGCAGTTCTTC | CASSRQEYNEQFF
TRBJ2-7 | . | TRBV7-2 | . | TGTGCCAGCAGCTTAGGTCAGGGATTCTCCTACGAGCAGTACTTC | CASSLGQGFSYEQYF
TRBJ2-2 | . | TRBV28 | . | TGTGCCAGCAGTTTAACGACAGCCACCGGGGAGCTGTTTTTT | CASSLTTATGELFF
TRBJ2-7 | . | TRBV7-2 | . | TGTGCCAGCAGCCCTGGGACTGGCAGCTCCTACGAGCAGTACTTC | CASSPGTGSSYEQYF
TRBJ1-6 | . | TRBV19 | . | TGTGCCAGTAGTCTCACTAGACAAAGCAATTCACCCCTCCACTTT | CASSLTRQSNSPLHF
TRBJ2-2 | . | TRBV6-6 | TRBD2 | TGTGCCAGCAGAAGACTAGCGGGGGGGTTCGGGGAGCTGTTTTTT | CASRRLAGGFGELFF
TRBJ2-7 | . | TRBV10-3 | TRBD2 | TGTGCCACCGGGACTAGCGGGGGCTTGGAGCAGTACTTC | CATGTSGGLEQYF
TRBJ1-6 | . | TRBV4-1 | . | TGCGCCAGCAGCCCACATGCTGGGGACAATTCACCCCTCCACTTT | CASSPHAGDNSPLHF
TRBJ1-2 | . | TRBV10-2 | . | TGCGCCAGCAGTGTCAGGGCTAACTATGGCTACACCTTC | CASSVRANYGYTF
TRBJ2-7 | few | TRBV4-2 | TRBD1 | TGTGCCAGCAGCCAAGATTCAGGGGGAGACGAGCAGTACTTC | CASSQDSGGDEQYF
TRBJ2-7 | . | TRBV15 | . | TGTGCCACCTCCCAGGGTATGACGTCCTACGAGCAGTACTTC | CATSQGMTSYEQYF
TRBJ2-3 | few | TRBV7-9 | . | TGTGCCAGCAGCCTCACAGATACGCAGTATTTT | CASSLTDTQYF
TRBJ1-1 | large | TRBV11-2 | . | TGTGCCAGCAGCTCTGGAGGGTTGCGGAACACTGAAGCTTTCTTT | CASSSGGLRNTEAFF
TRBJ1-5 | . | TRBV7-2 | . | TGTGCCAGCACCCTACAGAATCAGCCCCAGCATTTT | CASTLQNQPQHF
TRBJ1-6 | . | TRBV7-9 | . | TGTGCCACCAAACAGGGCTCCTATAATTCACCCCTCCACTTT | CATKQGSYNSPLHF
TRBJ2-2 | . | TRBV18 | TRBD1 | TGTGCCAGCTCACGGACAGGGGGCACCGGGGAGCTGTTTTTT | CASSRTGGTGELFF
TRBJ2-7 | . | TRBV5-6 | . | TGTGCCAGCAGTTCCCTTCGGAACGAGCAGTACTTC | CASSSLRNEQYF
TRBJ1-1 | . | TRBV5-1 | . | TGCGCCAGCAGCCCCGGACTGACTTCGGGGGGCACTGAAGCTTTCTTT | CASSPGLTSGGTEAFF
TRBJ1-1 | . | TRBV19 | . | TGTGCCAGTAGTACAAGACAGGCCCTGAACACTGAAGCTTTCTTT | CASSTRQALNTEAFF
TRBJ1-5 | few | TRBV7-9 | . | TGTGCCAGCAGCGAATCAGGGAGAAACCAGCCCCAGCATTTT | CASSESGRNQPQHF
TRBJ2-7 | . | TRBV15 | . | TGTGCCACCAGCAGAGATGGGACATTTTCTTACGAGCAGTACTTC | CATSRDGTFSYEQYF
TRBJ2-5 | . | TRBV6-4 | . | TGTGCCAGCAGTGACCGGGACCAAGAGACCCAGTACTTC | CASSDRDQETQYF
TRBJ1-3 | few | TRBV4-1 | TRBD1 | TGCGCCAGCAGCCAAGAAGACAGGGGCGGAAACACCATATATTTT | CASSQEDRGGNTIYF
TRBJ2-6 | . | TRBV6-1 | . | TGTGCCAGCAGTGACCCCCAAGGGTCTGGGGCCAACGTCCTGACTTTC | CASSDPQGSGANVLTF
TRBJ2-2 | . | TRBV4-1 | . | TGCGCCAGCAGCCAAGACACAGCTAGCAGTTACACCGGGGAGCTGTTTTTT | CASSQDTASSYTGELFF
TRBJ1-2 | medium-sized | TRBV4-3 | . | TGCGCCAGCAGCCAAGGTGTCAGACCAGAGATCTATGGCTACACCTTC | CASSQGVRPEIYGYTF
TRBJ2-1 | . | TRBV5-1 | TRBD2 | TGCGCCAGCAGCTTGAGAGAGGGGAGGACTAGCGTTGAGCAGTTCTTC | CASSLREGRTSVEQFF
TRBJ2-3 | . | TRBV4-3 | TRBD1 | TGCGCCAGCAGCCAGGACAGGGGAAACACAGATACGCAGTATTTT | CASSQDRGNTDTQYF
TRBJ2-3 | few | TRBV5-4 | . | TGTGCCAGCAGCTTGCTGTTGGGTGGGGGCACAGATACGCAGTATTTT | CASSLLLGGGTDTQYF
TRBJ1-1 | . | TRBV6-6 | . | TGTGCCAGCAGCCTTTCAGACCTAAACACTGAAGCTTTCTTT | CASSLSDLNTEAFF
TRBJ2-2 | few | TRBV4-1 | . | TGCGCCAGCAGCCTCAGGGTCGTGAACACCGGGGAGCTGTTTTTT | CASSLRVVNTGELFF
TRBJ1-3 | . | TRBV24-1 | . | TGTGCCACCAAAAGGTTTGCTGGAAACACCATATATTTT | CATKRFAGNTIYF
TRBJ2-5 | few | TRBV2 | TRBD2 | TGTGCCAGCAGACGCCCCGGGACTAGGAATTCGGAGACCCAGTACTTC | CASRRPGTRNSETQYF
TRBJ1-3 | few | TRBV5-3 | . | TGTGCCAGAAGCTTGGTGGGTAGGTTCCGCGGAAACACCATATATTTT | CARSLVGRFRGNTIYF
TRBJ1-2 | . | TRBV29-1 | . | TGCAGCACCGGGGGGCGTAGGAACTATGGCTACACCTTC | CSTGGRRNYGYTF
TRBJ1-1 | . | TRBV5-1 | . | TGCGCCAGCAGCTCCAGACAGGCAAATTCACTGAACACTGAAGCTTTCTTT | CASSSRQANSLNTEAFF
TRBJ2-5 | . | TRBV7-6 | TRBD2 | TGTGCCAGCAGCTTATGGGGGACTAGTCGGCAAGAGACCCAGTACTTC | CASSLWGTSRQETQYF
TRBJ2-7 | . | TRBV5-5 | . | TGTGCCAGCAGCCCCCCCCCGGGAGAGCAGTACTTC | CASSPPPGEQYF
TRBJ1-2 | . | TRBV14 | . | TGTGCCAGCAGCCAAGTGGGCGCAGGGCCTTATGGCTACACCTTC | CASSQVGAGPYGYTF
TRBJ1-6 | . | TRBV27 | . | TGTGCCAGCAGTCGAGACAGATTCTATAATTCACCCCTCCACTTT | CASSRDRFYNSPLHF
TRBJ1-1 | . | TRBV9 | . | TGTGCCAGCAGCCAAGGGGGGTACACTGAAGCTTTCTTT | CASSQGGYTEAFF
TRBJ2-5 | few | TRBV7-9 | . | TGTGCCAGCAGCTTAGCGGCAGGGGGGCAAGAGACCCAGTACTTC | CASSLAAGGQETQYF
TRBJ2-5 | . | TRBV5-1 | . | TGCGCCAGCAGCTTGGAAGGGGGGGAGCAGTACTTC | CASSLEGGEQYF
TRBJ2-3 | . | TRBV16 | . | TGTGCCAGCAGCCGAAGCAGCGGGAGCACAGATACGCAGTATTTT | CASSRSSGSTDTQYF
TRBJ1-6 | . | TRBV18 | TRBD1 | TGTGCCAGCTCACTCGGACAGGCCAATTCACCCCTCCACTTT | CASSLGQANSPLHF
TRBJ2-7 | . | TRBV5-4 | . | TGTGCCAGCAGCTTGCAGGGGGGCCCGGGCGAGCAGTACTTC | CASSLQGGPGEQYF